A selection of T cell receptor beta chains follows, all from one sample in a study of cytomegalovirus exposure and HLA in healthy donors. Sequencing used immunoSEQ multiplex PCR; TCRdb keeps in-frame clones, though not all of them. The sample yields under 130,000 clones, roughly 69% seen once. Sequencing was performed on PBMCs. The receptors shown here come from a man aged 50-60 years in good health and CMV-seropositive. Each CDR3 is given with its conserved first and last residue. D genes are given only for firm matches. The size of a clone is reported for some rows only, either as once, few or many, or as a class for expanded clones.

TGCGCACCGGGACAGGGGGCCGAGCAGTACTTC | CAPGQGAEQYF | TRBD1 | TRBJ2-7 | NA | TRBV20-1
TGTGCCAGCAGCTTGGATTTGGCGGGAGGGGAGAATGAGCAGTTCTTC | CASSLDLAGGENEQFF | TRBD2 | TRBJ2-1 | once | TRBV5-4
TGTGCTAGTGGTTTGTGGACTAGCGGGGTAAGCTCCTACAATGAGCAGTTCTTC | CASGLWTSGVSSYNEQFF | TRBD2 | TRBJ2-1 | NA | TRBV12-5
TGTGCCTGGAGACAGGGAGGGGACACTGAAGCTTTCTTT | CAWRQGGDTEAFF | NA | TRBJ1-1 | few | TRBV30
TGTGCCAGCAGCTTAGACTATTCCACGAACACTGAAGCTTTCTTT | CASSLDYSTNTEAFF | NA | TRBJ1-1 | NA | TRBV7-9
TGTGCCAGCAGCCCATGGGACAGGGGTTACGAGCAGTACTTC | CASSPWDRGYEQYF | TRBD1 | TRBJ2-7 | NA | TRBV9
TGTGCCAGCAGCTTGGGTGGAGGGGACACTGAAGCTTTCTTT | CASSLGGGDTEAFF | NA | TRBJ1-1 | NA | TRBV5-6
TGTGCCAGTAGTCCGACTAGCGCGAGCTCCTACAATGAGCAGTTCTTC | CASSPTSASSYNEQFF | TRBD2 | TRBJ2-1 | few | TRBV19
TGTGCCAGCAGCGTAGGGACAGGCACTGAAGCTTTCTTT | CASSVGTGTEAFF | TRBD1 | TRBJ1-1 | few | TRBV9
TGTGCCAGCTACGGGTTCTCTGGAAACACCATATATTTT | CASYGFSGNTIYF | NA | TRBJ1-3 | NA | TRBV6-1
TGCGCCAGCAGTGGAGCAGGTACAGGCAATGAGCAGTTCTTC | CASSGAGTGNEQFF | NA | TRBJ2-1 | NA | TRBV10-1
TGCGCCAGCAGCTTGGGGGATTCCGGGACCTACAATGAGCAGTTCTTC | CASSLGDSGTYNEQFF | NA | TRBJ2-1 | NA | TRBV5-1
TGTGCCAGTAGTACTAGCGGGATGCACAATGAGCAGTTCTTC | CASSTSGMHNEQFF | TRBD2 | TRBJ2-1 | NA | TRBV19
TGTGCCAGTAGTATTGGCAGGGGGCGCCTTGGCTACACCTTC | CASSIGRGRLGYTF | TRBD1 | TRBJ1-2 | NA | TRBV19
TGTGCCAGCAGCCAGGAGGGGGAAAAACTGTTTTTT | CASSQEGEKLFF | NA | TRBJ1-4 | NA | TRBV6-6
TGTGCCAGCAGTATCGGGACAGGGGTTGGGACTGAAGCTTTCTTT | CASSIGTGVGTEAFF | TRBD1 | TRBJ1-1 | NA | TRBV27
TGCGCCAGCAGCTTGGGTATTAGAAATTCACCCCTCCACTTT | CASSLGIRNSPLHF | NA | TRBJ1-6 | NA | TRBV5-1
TGTGCCTGGAGTGTACGACCCAGGGACACCATATATTTT | CAWSVRPRDTIYF | NA | TRBJ1-3 | NA | TRBV30
TGTGCCACCAGCAGAGATCTCTCGACAGGGGCCAATCAGCCCCAGCATTTT | CATSRDLSTGANQPQHF | TRBD1 | TRBJ1-5 | NA | TRBV15
TGTGCCAGCAGCTTAGAACAGGGGTTGAGGGAGCAGTTCTTC | CASSLEQGLREQFF | TRBD1 | TRBJ2-1 | NA | TRBV7-2
TGTGCCTGGAGTGCTAGCCTTATTCAGAACACTGAAGCTTTCTTT | CAWSASLIQNTEAFF | NA | TRBJ1-1 | NA | TRBV30
TGTGCCAGCAGCTTATACAGTCCCAACTATGGCTACACCTTC | CASSLYSPNYGYTF | NA | TRBJ1-2 | NA | TRBV7-9
TGTGCCAGCAGCCCACCGCCGGGGAATCAGCCCCAGCATTTT | CASSPPPGNQPQHF | NA | TRBJ1-5 | few | TRBV2
TGTGCCAGCAGTGACCAGAGGGGGACAGGGCGTGAAAAACTGTTTTTT | CASSDQRGTGREKLFF | TRBD1 | TRBJ1-4 | NA | TRBV25-1
TGTGCCAGCAGCTTAGGGGGAGGGGGGACGGCCTATGGCTACACCTTC | CASSLGGGGTAYGYTF | NA | TRBJ1-2 | NA | TRBV11-2
TGTGCCAGCAGCCAAGGACAGGCCTATGGCTACACCTTC | CASSQGQAYGYTF | TRBD1 | TRBJ1-2 | NA | TRBV7-2
TGTGCCAGCTCGCGGGACCCCACCTACAATGAGCAGTTCTTC | CASSRDPTYNEQFF | NA | TRBJ2-1 | few | TRBV18
TGCGCCAGCAGCCATGCCGGACAGCCTGAAGCTTTCTTT | CASSHAGQPEAFF | NA | TRBJ1-1 | NA | TRBV4-1
TGTGCCAGCAGCCCCTTCCGGACTCAACAGGGGGGGGAGCTGTTTTTT | CASSPFRTQQGGELFF | TRBD1 | TRBJ2-2 | once | TRBV5-6
TGTGCCAGCGGAGACTCCTACGAGCAGTACTTC | CASGDSYEQYF | NA | TRBJ2-7 | NA | TRBV9
TGTGCCAGCAGTGTAATAGGACAGCTTAACTATGGCTACACCTTC | CASSVIGQLNYGYTF | NA | TRBJ1-2 | NA | TRBV6-1
TGTGCCAGCAGTTTAAACTTTAACTATGGCTACACCTTC | CASSLNFNYGYTF | NA | TRBJ1-2 | NA | TRBV27
TGTGCCAGCAGCTTAACAGGGGAACCAATCTACTACAATGAGCAGTTCTTC | CASSLTGEPIYYNEQFF | NA | TRBJ2-1 | NA | TRBV7-3
TGTGCCAGCAGTTTCAATACAGGGGCCTATGGCTACACCTTC | CASSFNTGAYGYTF | TRBD1 | TRBJ1-2 | NA | TRBV27
TGTGCCAGCAGCACCCTAGGACAGGGAACTGAAGCTTTCTTT | CASSTLGQGTEAFF | TRBD1 | TRBJ1-1 | NA | TRBV7-9
TGCGCCAGCAGCCAGGGGAACAGGGGTTACATGAACACTGAAGCTTTCTTT | CASSQGNRGYMNTEAFF | TRBD1 | TRBJ1-1 | NA | TRBV4-1
TGTGCCAGCAGTGGGCAGGGGGTTGAAAAACTGTTTTTT | CASSGQGVEKLFF | TRBD1 | TRBJ1-4 | NA | TRBV2
TGTGCCAGCAGCCAAGTAAATCCCGGGGCGAACACCGGGGAGCTGTTTTTT | CASSQVNPGANTGELFF | NA | TRBJ2-2 | NA | TRBV4-2
TGCGCCAGCAGCTTGGCCCTAGCGGCGTACAATGAGCAGTTCTTC | CASSLALAAYNEQFF | TRBD2 | TRBJ2-1 | NA | TRBV5-1
TGTGCCATCGGGGCCGGGAGCTACAATGAGCAGTTCTTC | CAIGAGSYNEQFF | NA | TRBJ2-1 | NA | TRBV10-3
TGTGCCAGCAGTTGGGGCCAGGGGGCGCGAACTGAAGCTTTCTTT | CASSWGQGARTEAFF | TRBD1 | TRBJ1-1 | NA | TRBV27
TGTGCCAGCAGCCAAGGCCGGGGAGCTAACTATGGCTACACCTTC | CASSQGRGANYGYTF | NA | TRBJ1-2 | NA | TRBV14
TGTGCCAGCAGTTTAGGCTGGAGCTCCTATAATTCACCCCTCCACTTT | CASSLGWSSYNSPLHF | NA | TRBJ1-6 | NA | TRBV28